This is a list of T cell receptor beta chains from one sample in a study of blood T cell repertoires in COVID-19. TCRdb keeps only in-frame clones here, not all; method: immunoSEQ multiplex PCR. In the table there are 130,000 or so clones, around 79% of which are singletons. The material sequenced was peripheral blood. The receptors originated from a woman in her sixties or seventies with COVID-19, enrolled during active disease. Both conserved end residues are trimmed from each CDR3.

v_gene	j_gene	CDR3aa
TRBV6-6	TRBJ1-1	ASCGGNRGLSEAF
TRBV27	TRBJ1-6	ASSPRRTALGSYNSPLH
TRBV3-1/TRBV3-2	TRBJ1-1	ASSQGGQGSEAF
TRBV5-1	TRBJ1-2	ASSLAEGTAHVYT
TRBV19	TRBJ1-6	AASPDLNSPLH
TRBV30	TRBJ1-5	AWSVGLEQPQH
TRBV5-1	TRBJ1-6	ASSLAGGEHNSPLH
TRBV5-5	TRBJ1-6	ASKNLESSYNSPLH
TRBV7-2	TRBJ2-5	ASSRGWETQY
TRBV6-2/TRBV6-3	TRBJ2-1	ASSYSSGGLNNEQF
TRBV7-2	TRBJ2-1	ASSLAQRGNEQF
TRBV6-5	TRBJ1-2	ASIGSGSGYT
TRBV28	TRBJ1-5	ASSPMTGINQPQH
TRBV19	TRBJ2-5	ASSHGGGEETQY
TRBV30	TRBJ2-1	AWRGQGINEQF
TRBV11-1	TRBJ1-1	ASSLAGSEAF
TRBV2	TRBJ1-1	ASRETGAFTEAF
TRBV29-1	TRBJ1-2	SALQGNYGYT
TRBV4-3	TRBJ2-2	ASSQEGAHHTGELF
TRBV6-5	TRBJ1-1	ASSTSQGSTEAF
TRBV7-2	TRBJ1-1	ASSLGQVNTEAF
TRBV7-2	TRBJ1-4	ASSLGTSNEKLF
TRBV19	TRBJ2-7	ASSHLARPEGEQY
TRBV7-8	TRBJ2-1	ASSSLRAGTYNEQF
TRBV6-2/TRBV6-3	TRBJ2-5	ASSYRGETQY
TRBV20-1	TRBJ2-3	SAGPGDTQY
TRBV5-6	TRBJ1-1	ASSARTGGILNTEAF
TRBV5-6	TRBJ1-2	ASSLGQADYGYT
TRBV6-1	TRBJ1-2	ASSEARNINYGYT
TRBV5-1	TRBJ2-5	ASSLAPSGAQETQY
TRBV6-1	TRBJ1-1	ASSEVTGGAEAF
TRBV5-1	TRBJ2-3	ASSLQGGDTQY
TRBV7-3	TRBJ2-1	ASSLNAGQAYNEQF